Listed here are 18 T cell receptor beta chains from one sample, sequenced in a study of neoadjuvant anti-PD-1 for oral cavity cancer (dated by TCRdb to about 2021). Library preparation used the immunoSEQ multiplex PCR assay. TCRdb stores this immuneACCESS table with in-frame sequences only. Part of the clones is absent; in the studies checked, under half of the shortfall reflects unresolved V genes, and no reason is known for the rest. A total of about 14,000 clones appear in this sample, around 36% of them only once. Jointly, the top ten make up just under 40% of the sample. This sample's time point label indicates: after neoadjuvant nivolumab, at surgical resection. Here the sequenced sample was tumor tissue, taken after nivolumab (anti-PD-1) treatment. The receptors were sampled from a person aged 40 to 85 with oral cavity squamous cell carcinoma.

The chain has TRBV6-1 and TRBJ1-2; D uncertain. CDR1 is MNHNS and CDR2 is SASEGT in the germline V gene. V gave up 7 bases and J gave up 4 bases, with 16 bases separating them. There are 14 residues in the CDR3. The CDR3 sequence: CASTTPPYIYGYTF. CDR3 sequence (DNA): TGTGCCAGCACGACGCCGCCATACATCTATGGCTACACCTTC.

This clone is deemed medium-sized. One end of the junction does not line up with germline, which may come from a read error. The J gene is TRBJ2-7, the V gene TRBV7-6; 7 bases are a match to TRBD1. Germline assignment: CDR1 SGHVS and CDR2 FNYEAQ. There are 13 residues in the CDR3. The CDR3 DNA reads as TGTGCCAGCAGCTCACCGACAGGGCTTTCTCAAAACTTC. Its translation: CASSSPTGLSQNF.

The V call is TRBV4-3, the J call TRBJ2-1, with 8 bases matching TRBD2. The ends lost 6 bases at V and 4 bases at J; junction bases unmatched: 8. The germline V gene encodes CDR1 LGHNA and CDR2 YSLEER. The CDR3 is 15 residues long. The CDR3 DNA sequence: TGCGCCAGCAGTCGCTTCGGGGGGGAATACAATGAGCAGTTCTTC. This encodes CASSRFGGEYNEQFF.

In its sample, this clone was seen once. The J gene is TRBJ1-4, the V gene TRBV27, with 9 positions matching TRBD1. The CDR3 loop spans 14 amino acids. V lost 5 bases and J lost 7; bases outside the gene matches: 5. The germline V gene has CDR1 MNHEY and CDR2 SMNVEV (reference sequence). The CDR3 here is CASSTDRGTEKLFF. The CDR3 coding sequence is TGTGCCAGCAGTACCGACAGGGGGACTGAAAAACTGTTTTTT.

The V and J genes are TRBV27 and TRBJ1-2; TRBD1 matches at 9 bases. Germline V gene lookup returns CDR1 MNHEY and CDR2 SMNVEV (reference sequence). The CDR3 sequence is 14 residues long. V was clipped by 6 bases and J by 2 bases; unmatched bases: 4. The CDR3 sequence is CASRETGGNYGYTF. CDR3 in DNA: TGTGCCAGCAGGGAGACAGGGGGAAACTATGGCTACACCTTC.

This clone was counted between two and nine times. The chain combines TRBV4-3 with TRBJ2-5, with 9 bases matching TRBD2. The CDR3 loop spans 15 amino acids. Looked up from germline, CDR1 is LGHNA and CDR2 is YSLEER. Trimming cost V 2 bases and J 5 bases; bases outside gene matches: 6. The CDR3 spells CASSQNSGGGETQYF. The CDR3 DNA is TGCGCCAGCAGCCAAAATAGCGGGGGAGGTGAGACCCAGTACTTC.

By share of the sample, this clone is medium-sized. The chain couples TRBV5-1 to TRBJ2-5, with unresolved D. V was clipped by 0 bases and J by 5 bases, with 8 bases between them. The length of the CDR3 is 13 residues. The germline V gene encodes CDR1 SGHRS and CDR2 YFSETQ. The CDR3 region has the DNA TGCGCCAGCAGCTTGGAGATTGCGGAGACCCAGTACTTC. It yields the protein CASSLEIAETQYF.

This clone was recorded once. The V gene is TRBV5-1, the J gene TRBJ2-3, with 12 bases aligning to TRBD2. Losses at the gene ends were 0 bases for V and 1 base for J; bases not matched to a gene: 0. In germline, CDR1 is SGHRS, CDR2 YFSETQ. The CDR3 sequence is 16 residues long. CDR3 sequence (DNA): TGCGCCAGCAGCTTGGGACTAGCGGGGGGCACAGATACGCAGTATTTT. This codes for CASSLGLAGGTDTQYF.

The V gene is TRBV6-1, the J gene TRBJ2-6; D is uncertain. The CDR3 sequence is 14 residues long. V was cut by 4 bases and J by 2 bases, with 6 bases left in between. Germline V CDR1 and CDR2: MNHNS, SASEGT. The CDR3 here is CASSVRAGANVLTF. DNA for the CDR3: TGTGCCAGCAGTGTTAGGGCTGGGGCCAACGTCCTGACTTTC.

The rearrangement links TRBV15 to TRBJ2-1; 9 positions agree with TRBD1. J gave up 7 bases and V 1 base, and 5 bases lay outside the gene matches. Germline CDR1 LNHNV, CDR2 YYDKDF (reference sequence). This CDR3 is 15 amino acids long. The DNA of the CDR3 is TGTGCCACCAGCAGAGGGGGACAGGGCACGAATGAGCAGTTCTTC. Protein product: CATSRGGQGTNEQFF. Drawing the rest from reference TRBV15 and TRBJ2-1, the complete variable domain is DAMVIQNPRYQVTQFGKPVTLSCSQTLNHNVMYWYQQKSSQAPKLLFHYYDKDFNNEADTPDNFQSRRPNTSFCFLDIRSPGLGDTAMYLCATSRGGQGTNEQFFGPGTRLTVL.

J is TRBJ2-3 and V is TRBV21-1; TRBD2, the table's D call, was not compared with the DNA. TRBV21-1 has pseudogene status. The CDR3 runs 18 residues. In DNA, the CDR3 is TGTGCCAGCAGATGTGGGACTAGCGGGGGCGATAGCACAGATACGCAGTATTTT. Translated: CASRCGTSGGDSTDTQYF.

This rearrangement joins TRBV5-6 to TRBJ1-2, with a possible D match to TRBD1 (5 bases). Deletions cut 0 bases from V and 3 bases from J, with 9 bases between. Germline-derived CDR1 and CDR2 are SGHDT and YYEEEE. The CDR3 extends over 14 amino acids. This CDR3 reads CASSLGDGDYGYTF. The CDR3, as DNA: TGTGCCAGCAGCTTGGGGGACGGCGACTATGGCTACACCTTC.

This sequence joins TRBV7-2 and TRBJ2-7; TRBD1 matches at 7 bases. CDR3 length: 15 residues. The V gene end was trimmed by 11 bases and the J gene end by 2 bases; junction bases not matched to a gene: 15. Germline lookup yields CDR1 SGHTA and CDR2 FQGNSA. The CDR3 DNA follows: TGTGCCTCCCAGCCTGAGTGGACAGGCCCCTACGAGCAGTACTTC. This gives the protein CASQPEWTGPYEQYF. Filled out from reference TRBV7-2 and TRBJ2-7, the complete variable domain reads GAGVSQSPSNKVTEKGKDVELRCDPISGHTALYWYRQSLGQGLEFLIYFQGNSAPDKSGLPSDRFSAERTGGSVSTLTIQRTQQEDSAVYLCASQPEWTGPYEQYFGPGTRLTVT.

This chain joins TRBV7-9 and TRBJ1-2; TRBD1 might be the D (6 bases). The V end was cut by 5 bases, the J end by 2 bases, with 15 bases between. This CDR3 is 15 amino acids long. Germline CDR1 reads SEHNR; CDR2 reads FQNEAQ (reference sequence). CDR3 nucleotides: TGTGCCAGCAGCCTACACTGGGACAACAACTATGGCTACACCTTC. This encodes CASSLHWDNNYGYTF.

The genes are TRBV5-6 and TRBJ2-7; D is perhaps TRBD1 (6 bases). The germline V and J ends were trimmed by 2 bases and 5 bases, with 17 bases remaining between them. Germline loops: CDR1 SGHDT, CDR2 YYEEEE. The length of the CDR3 is 15 residues. The CDR3 DNA sequence: TGTGCCAGCAGCTTTCCCGGGACATTGGCTGACGAGCAGTACTTC. Translated: CASSFPGTLADEQYF. Looking up the rest from reference TRBV5-6 and TRBJ2-7 gives the full variable domain: DAGVTQSPTHLIKTRGQQVTLRCSPKSGHDTVSWYQQALGQGPQFIFQYYEEEERQRGNFPDRFSGHQFPNYSSELNVNALLLGDSALYLCASSFPGTLADEQYFGPGTRLTVT.

The chain carries TRBV18 and TRBJ2-7; D is unresolved. Germline V gene data show CDR1 as KGHSH and CDR2 as LQKENI. Trimming took 3 bases from V and 2 from J, leaving 8 bases between them. The CDR3 is 13 residues long. The CDR3 loop is CASSPLHAYEQYF. The CDR3 nucleotides read TGTGCCAGCTCACCGCTACATGCCTACGAGCAGTACTTC.

V gene TRBV10-1 combines with J gene TRBJ2-2; no clear D. Germline V lookup: CDR1 WNHNN, CDR2 SYGVQD (reference sequence). Trimming shortened V by 6 bases and J by 0 bases, and 5 bases separated the two germline ends. The CDR3 length is 13 residues. The DNA of the CDR3 is TGCGCCAGCAGCACGGCGAACACCGGGGAGCTGTTTTTT. Encoded protein: CASSTANTGELFF.

V gene TRBV6-5 combines with J gene TRBJ2-2; possibly TRBD2 for D (6 bases). V lost 4 bases, J lost 3 bases, and 6 bases lay in between. The germline V gene has CDR1 MNHEY and CDR2 SVGAGI. The CDR3 length is 13 residues. This CDR3 reads CASSWRDTGELFF. The CDR3 coding sequence is TGTGCCAGCAGTTGGAGGGACACCGGGGAGCTGTTTTTT.